The present T cell receptor beta chain was sequenced within a study of T cell responses to AZD1222 COVID-19 vaccine (dated by TCRdb to the early 2020s). Background on the whole study: AZD1222 recipients whose second dose came at about 4 weeks and those whose second dose came at about 12 weeks were combined into one group, since spike-specific TCR depth and breadth did not differ between the two schedules. A total of 233 trial participants underwent TCR sequencing, of whom 200 to 220 had received two doses of AZD1222 and about 25 had received two doses of the MenACWY control vaccine. Trial participants were enrolled into age subgroups of 18-55, 56-69 and 70-plus years, which contained roughly 150, 30 and 60 TCR-sequenced participants, respectively.

The CDR3 regions of human TCRbeta chains were analyzed by immunosequencing. On the study's bioinformatics: Repertoire TCRs were checked for matches against a reference library of SARS-CoV-2-specific TCRs that had been generated using the MIRA antigen-specificity platform. Breadth was defined as the fraction of unique TCRs that were SARS-CoV-2-associated. Depth was defined as the fraction of total T cells that were SARS-CoV-2-associated. Using the MIRA data, every spike-specific TCR was mapped to the spike region that the TCR reacted to and assigned to either a CD4 or a CD8 class. Log10-transformed breadth and depth values were compared by one-way ANOVA with Sidak's multiple comparisons tests. TCRdb's version of the immuneACCESS table is confined to in-frame rearrangements and falls short of the full clone set. An unresolved V gene accounts for under half of the shortfall where checked; the remainder is of unknown origin. V and J calls and clone size are copied from that table; D and trimming were computed from the DNA. The sample profile shows roughly 130,000 clones; about 91% of them were found once. The ten largest clones represent under 3.5% of the sample.

In the case of this clone: Its antigen is still unknown. The input lacks base qualities; no much larger clone sits a single base away.

Beyond this particular receptor, the publication reports: Because no day 14 peak-response samples were available, repertoires were characterized only after the peak T cell response. Most participants were white British and females outnumbered males, and the authors suggested that clonal diversity may have been underestimated. The vaccine-associated CD4 TCRs covered the entire spike protein, and the dominant responses fell in regions 160-218 and 743-854. The 56-69-year group was small, and its depth increase did not reach significance, likely because of low power. Conclusions about previously exposed vaccinees are limited, since just six AZD1222 recipients were seropositive for SARS-CoV-2 at baseline. After two AZD1222 doses, spike-specific TCR breadth and depth were significantly higher than at day 0 and than in MenACWY recipients. Epitopes outside the regions mutated in the B.1.351 and B.1.1.7 variants were reportedly recognized by nearly half of the unique spike-specific TCRs.

The CDR3 runs 15 amino acids, cysteine and phenylalanine included. Of all the DNA, just the CDR3 is kept, 45 bases in frame from base 1. V is cut by 5 bases and J by 4 bases, and the space between the germline ends is 17 bases. The germline V gene supplies CDR1 SGHRS and CDR2 YFSETQ. The intended sense of this specimen's time point label: baseline before first vaccination. Vaccinee samples came from UK trials COV001 and COV002, including a single-blind randomized controlled phase 2/3 trial of AZD1222 (ChAdOx1 nCoV-19) in healthy adults. For TCRbeta chain sequencing, PBMC samples from trial participants were taken at day 0 and at day 28 after the second dose.

The sample was peripheral blood, taken on day 0 of AZD1222 vaccination. The receptor was derived from an adult in good health. The sequence is built from TRBV5-1 and TRBJ2-3; perhaps TRBD2 is the D gene, with 6 bases matching. This receptor carries the CDR3 CASREGSSSADTQYF. DNA sequence: TGCGCCAGCAGGGAGGGCAGTTCCTCCGCAGATACGCAGTATTTT.